The TCR beta chain under discussion was sequenced for a study of cytomegalovirus exposure and HLA in healthy donors. The overall study: Approximately 80 million unique TCRs, all from HLA-typed donors, were included in an early release of the data.

Primers for the PCR totalled 60 Vbeta and 13 Jbeta. Measured with immunoSEQ multiplex PCR; TCRdb has only the in-frame clones, and not every one. The specimen's table records 150,000 or so clones. Whole-study results and caveats: Exclusion as indistinguishable affected some V segments, including TRBV6-2 and TRBV6-3.

As regards this clone: Its antigen is not identified.

V lost 3 bases, J lost 1 base, and 6 bases lay in between. Germline CDR1 reads SGHVS; CDR2 reads FQNEAQ. This CDR3 spans 13 amino acids. The TCR sequence derives from a woman aged 55-75 years in good health and CMV-seronegative. Material: PBMCs. The chain joins TRBV7-8 to TRBJ1-1; D remains unclear. The CDR3 nucleotides read TGTGCCAGCAGCTTGCAGAAGAACACTGAAGCTTTCTTT. It yields the protein CASSLQKNTEAFF.